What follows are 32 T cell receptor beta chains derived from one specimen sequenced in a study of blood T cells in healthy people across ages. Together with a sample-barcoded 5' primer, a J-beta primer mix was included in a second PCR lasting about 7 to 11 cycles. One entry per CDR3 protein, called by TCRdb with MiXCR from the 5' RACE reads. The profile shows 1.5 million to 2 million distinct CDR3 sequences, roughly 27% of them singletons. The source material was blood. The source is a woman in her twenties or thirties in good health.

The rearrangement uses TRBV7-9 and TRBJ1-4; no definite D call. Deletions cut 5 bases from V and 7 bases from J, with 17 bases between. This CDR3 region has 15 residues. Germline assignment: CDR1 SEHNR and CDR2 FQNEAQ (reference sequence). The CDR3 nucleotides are TGTGCCAGCAGCAGAGAGGCAGAAAGAATTGAAAAACTGTTTTTT. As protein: CASSREAERIEKLFF.

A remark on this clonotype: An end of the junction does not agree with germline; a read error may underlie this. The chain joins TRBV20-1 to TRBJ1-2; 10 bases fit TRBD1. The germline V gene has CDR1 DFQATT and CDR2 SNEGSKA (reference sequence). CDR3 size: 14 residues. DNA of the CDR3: TGCAATGCTCGTAGGACAGGGGGAGTGGGTGGCTACACCTTC. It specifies CNARRTGGVGGYTF.

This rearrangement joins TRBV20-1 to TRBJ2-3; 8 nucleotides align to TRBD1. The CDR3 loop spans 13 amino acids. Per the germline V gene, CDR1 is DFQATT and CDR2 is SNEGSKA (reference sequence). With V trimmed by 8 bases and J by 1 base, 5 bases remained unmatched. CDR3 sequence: CSTGGRGTDTQYF. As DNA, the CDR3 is TGCAGTACAGGGGGGAGAGGCACAGATACGCAGTATTTT.

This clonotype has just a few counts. The CDR3 loop reads CASSGQSMNTEAFF. DNA for the CDR3: TGTGCCAGCAGCGGCCAGAGCATGAACACTGAAGCTTTCTTT. The V and J genes are TRBV11-1 and TRBJ1-1; D is unresolved. Trimming stripped 5 bases from V and 0 bases from J, with 10 bases between. Germline CDR1 is SGHAT and CDR2 is FQDESV (reference sequence). The CDR3 consists of 14 residues. Full variable domain (remainder filled in from reference TRBV11-1 and TRBJ1-1): EAEVAQSPRYKITEKSQAVAFWCDPISGHATLYWYRQILGQGPELLVQFQDESVVDDSQLPKDRFSAERLKGVDSTLKIQPAELGDSAMYLCASSGQSMNTEAFFGQGTRLTVV.

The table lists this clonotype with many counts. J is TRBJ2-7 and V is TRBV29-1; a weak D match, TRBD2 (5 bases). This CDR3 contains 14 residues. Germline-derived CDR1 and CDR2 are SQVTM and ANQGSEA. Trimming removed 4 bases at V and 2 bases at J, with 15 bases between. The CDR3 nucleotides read TGCAGCGTTGTAATTCTAGCCTCAACCTACGAGCAGTACTTC. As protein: CSVVILASTYEQYF.

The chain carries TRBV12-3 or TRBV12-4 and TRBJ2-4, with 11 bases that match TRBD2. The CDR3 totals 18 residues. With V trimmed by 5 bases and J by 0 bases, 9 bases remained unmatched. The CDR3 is CASSRVSGGGVAKNIQYF. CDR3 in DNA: TGTGCCAGCAGTCGAGTTAGCGGGGGGGGTGTAGCCAAAAACATTCAGTACTTC.

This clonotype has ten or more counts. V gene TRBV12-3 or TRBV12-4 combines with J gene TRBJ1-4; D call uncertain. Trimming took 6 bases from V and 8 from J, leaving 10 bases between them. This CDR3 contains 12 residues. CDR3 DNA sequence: TGTGCCAGCAGCCGTGGATTGGAAAAACTGTTTTTT. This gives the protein CASSRGLEKLFF.

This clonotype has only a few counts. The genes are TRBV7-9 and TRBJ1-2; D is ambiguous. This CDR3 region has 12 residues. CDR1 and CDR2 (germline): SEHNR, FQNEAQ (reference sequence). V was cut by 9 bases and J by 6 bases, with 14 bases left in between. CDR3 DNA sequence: TGTGCCAGTAGATCGACGGCAGATGGCTACACCTTC. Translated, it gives CASRSTADGYTF.

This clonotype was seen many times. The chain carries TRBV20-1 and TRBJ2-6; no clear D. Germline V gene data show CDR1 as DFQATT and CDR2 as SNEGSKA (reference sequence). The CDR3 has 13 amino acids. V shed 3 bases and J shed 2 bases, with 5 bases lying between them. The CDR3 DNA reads TGCAGTGCTAGGGTGGCTGGGGCCAACGTCCTGACTTTC. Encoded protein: CSARVAGANVLTF.

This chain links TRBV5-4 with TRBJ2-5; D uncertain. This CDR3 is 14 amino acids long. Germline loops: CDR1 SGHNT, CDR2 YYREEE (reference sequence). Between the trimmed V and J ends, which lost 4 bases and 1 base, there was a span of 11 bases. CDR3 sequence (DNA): TGTGCCAGCAGCCAGGCTAAGGGCCAAGAGACCCAGTACTTC. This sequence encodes CASSQAKGQETQYF.

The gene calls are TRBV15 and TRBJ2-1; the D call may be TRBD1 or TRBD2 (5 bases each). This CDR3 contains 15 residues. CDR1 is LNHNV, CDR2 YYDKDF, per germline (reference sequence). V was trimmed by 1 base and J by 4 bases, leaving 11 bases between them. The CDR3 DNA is TGTGCCACCAGCAGAGGAGGGCAGGGTTACAATGAGCAGTTCTTC. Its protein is CATSRGGQGYNEQFF.

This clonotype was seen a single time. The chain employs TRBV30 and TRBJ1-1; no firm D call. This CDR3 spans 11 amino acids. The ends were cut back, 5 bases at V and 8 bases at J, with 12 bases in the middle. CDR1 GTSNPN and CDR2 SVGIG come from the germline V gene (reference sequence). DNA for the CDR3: TGTGCCTGGGGTTTTGCCTCAGAAGCTTTCTTT. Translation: CAWGFASEAFF.

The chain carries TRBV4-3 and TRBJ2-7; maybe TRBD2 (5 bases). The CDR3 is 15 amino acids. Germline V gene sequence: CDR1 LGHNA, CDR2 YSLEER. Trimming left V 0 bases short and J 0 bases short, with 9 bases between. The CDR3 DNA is TGCGCCAGCAGCCAAGAAGATCGGGGCTCCTACGAGCAGTACTTC. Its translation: CASSQEDRGSYEQYF.

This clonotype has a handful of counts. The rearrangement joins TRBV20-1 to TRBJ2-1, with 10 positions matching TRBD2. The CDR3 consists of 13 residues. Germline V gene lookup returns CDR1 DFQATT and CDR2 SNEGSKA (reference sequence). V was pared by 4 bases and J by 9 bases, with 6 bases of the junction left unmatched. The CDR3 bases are TGCAGTGCTATGTCGTCTAGCGGGGGTGAGCAGTTCTTC. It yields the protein CSAMSSSGGEQFF.

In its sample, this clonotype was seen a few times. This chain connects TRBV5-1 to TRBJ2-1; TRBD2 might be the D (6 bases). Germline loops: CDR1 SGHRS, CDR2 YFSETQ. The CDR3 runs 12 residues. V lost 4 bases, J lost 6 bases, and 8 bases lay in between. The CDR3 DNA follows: TGCGCCAGCAGCATAGCGGCCAATGAGCAGTTCTTC. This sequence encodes CASSIAANEQFF.

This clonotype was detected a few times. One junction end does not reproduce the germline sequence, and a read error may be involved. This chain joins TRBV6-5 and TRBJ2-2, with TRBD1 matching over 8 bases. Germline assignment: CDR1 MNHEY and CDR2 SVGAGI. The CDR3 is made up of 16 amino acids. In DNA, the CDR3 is TGTGCCAGTAGTTATGGAGTACAGGGGGAGACCGGGGAGCTGTTTTTT. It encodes CASSYGVQGETGELFF.

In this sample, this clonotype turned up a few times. CDR3 sequence: CAISAQSTYNEQFF. The CDR3 region has the DNA TGTGCCATCAGTGCACAGTCTACTTACAATGAGCAGTTCTTC. V usage is TRBV10-3 and J usage is TRBJ2-1, with D unclear. The CDR3 spans 14 residues. V was cut by 4 bases and J by 4 bases, with 11 bases left in between. CDR1 ENHRY and CDR2 SYGVKD come from the germline V gene.

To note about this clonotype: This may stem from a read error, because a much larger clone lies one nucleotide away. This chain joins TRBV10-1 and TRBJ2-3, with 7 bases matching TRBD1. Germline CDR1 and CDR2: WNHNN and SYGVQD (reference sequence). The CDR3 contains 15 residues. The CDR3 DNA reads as TGCGCCAGCAGCTGGACAGGTAGTGACACAGATGCGCAGTATTTT. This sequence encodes CASSWTGSDTDAQYF.

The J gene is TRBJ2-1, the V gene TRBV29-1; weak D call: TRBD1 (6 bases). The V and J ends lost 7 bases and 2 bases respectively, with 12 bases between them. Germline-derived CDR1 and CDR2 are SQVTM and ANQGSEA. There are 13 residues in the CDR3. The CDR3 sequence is CSGSQGPYNEQFF. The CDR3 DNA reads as TGCAGCGGTTCCCAGGGGCCCTACAATGAGCAGTTCTTC.

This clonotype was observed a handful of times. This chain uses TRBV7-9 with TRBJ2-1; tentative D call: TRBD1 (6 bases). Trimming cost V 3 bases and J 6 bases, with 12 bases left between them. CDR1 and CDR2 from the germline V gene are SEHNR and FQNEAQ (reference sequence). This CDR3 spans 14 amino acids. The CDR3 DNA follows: TGTGCCAGCAGCTTCCACCGCAGGGGCAATGAGCAGTTCTTC. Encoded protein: CASSFHRRGNEQFF.

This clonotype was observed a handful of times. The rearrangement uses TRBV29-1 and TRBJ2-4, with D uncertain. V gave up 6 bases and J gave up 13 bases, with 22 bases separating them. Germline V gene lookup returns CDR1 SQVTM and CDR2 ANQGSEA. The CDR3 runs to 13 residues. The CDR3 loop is CSVHNLHDNEQYF. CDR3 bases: TGCAGCGTCCACAACCTCCACGACAATGAGCAGTACTTC. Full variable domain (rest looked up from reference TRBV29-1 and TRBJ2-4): SAVISQKPSRDICQRGTSLTIQCQVDSQVTMMFWYRQQPGQSLTLIATANQGSEATYESGFVIDKFPISRPNLTFSTLTVSNMSPEDSSIYLCSVHNLHDNEQYFGAGTRLSVL.

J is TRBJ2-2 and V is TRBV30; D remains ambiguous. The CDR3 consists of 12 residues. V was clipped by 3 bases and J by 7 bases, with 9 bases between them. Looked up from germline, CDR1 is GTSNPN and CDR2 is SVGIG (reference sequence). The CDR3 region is CAWSEGNGELFF. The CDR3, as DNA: TGTGCCTGGAGCGAAGGGAACGGGGAGCTGTTTTTT.

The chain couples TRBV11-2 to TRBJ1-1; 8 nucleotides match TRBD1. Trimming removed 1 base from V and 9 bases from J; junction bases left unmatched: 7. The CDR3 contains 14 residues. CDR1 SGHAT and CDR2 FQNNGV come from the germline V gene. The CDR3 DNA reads TGTGCCAGCAGCTTAGCTGGTCAGGGGGCTAAAGCTTTCTTT. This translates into CASSLAGQGAKAFF.

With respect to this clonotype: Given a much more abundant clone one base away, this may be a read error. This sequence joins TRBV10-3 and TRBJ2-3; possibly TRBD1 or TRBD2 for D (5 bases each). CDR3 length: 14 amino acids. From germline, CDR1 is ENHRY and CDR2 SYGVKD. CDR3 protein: CAISPGTGTDAQYF. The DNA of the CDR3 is TGTGCCATCAGCCCCGGGACCGGCACAGATGCGCAGTATTTT.

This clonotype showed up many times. CDR3 residues: CSARGRTNDEQYF. CDR3 in DNA: TGCAGTGCTAGAGGGAGGACGAACGACGAGCAGTACTTC. This sequence joins TRBV20-1 and TRBJ2-7, with a tentative D call TRBD2 (5 bases). Germline CDR1 DFQATT, CDR2 SNEGSKA (reference sequence). V was shortened by 1 base and J by 5 bases, with 12 bases between the two germline ends. The CDR3 totals 13 residues.

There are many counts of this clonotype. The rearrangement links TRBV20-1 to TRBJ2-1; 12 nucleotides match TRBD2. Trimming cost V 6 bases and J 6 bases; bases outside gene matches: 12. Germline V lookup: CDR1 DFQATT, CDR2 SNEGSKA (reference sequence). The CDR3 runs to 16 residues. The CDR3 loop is CSALAGGRPGGNEQFF. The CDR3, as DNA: TGCAGTGCACTAGCGGGAGGACGCCCTGGAGGCAATGAGCAGTTCTTC.

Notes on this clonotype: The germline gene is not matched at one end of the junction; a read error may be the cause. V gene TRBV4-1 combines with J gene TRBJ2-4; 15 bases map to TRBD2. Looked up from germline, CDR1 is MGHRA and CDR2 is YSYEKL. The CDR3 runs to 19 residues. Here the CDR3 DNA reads TGCGCCAGCAGCCATGGACTAGCGGGGGGGCCCAATACCAAAAACGTTCAGTACTTC. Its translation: CASSHGLAGGPNTKNVQYF.

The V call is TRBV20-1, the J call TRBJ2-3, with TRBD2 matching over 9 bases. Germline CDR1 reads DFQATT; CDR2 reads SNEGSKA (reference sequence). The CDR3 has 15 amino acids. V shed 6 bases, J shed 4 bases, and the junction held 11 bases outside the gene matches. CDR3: CSAKWPLAGSDTQYF. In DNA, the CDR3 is TGCAGTGCAAAGTGGCCCCTAGCGGGATCAGATACGCAGTATTTT.

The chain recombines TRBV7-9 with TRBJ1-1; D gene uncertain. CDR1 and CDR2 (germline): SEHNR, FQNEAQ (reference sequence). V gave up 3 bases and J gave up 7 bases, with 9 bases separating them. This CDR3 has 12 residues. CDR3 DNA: TGTGCCAGCAGCTTCCGGGGAGATGAAGCTTTCTTT. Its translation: CASSFRGDEAFF.

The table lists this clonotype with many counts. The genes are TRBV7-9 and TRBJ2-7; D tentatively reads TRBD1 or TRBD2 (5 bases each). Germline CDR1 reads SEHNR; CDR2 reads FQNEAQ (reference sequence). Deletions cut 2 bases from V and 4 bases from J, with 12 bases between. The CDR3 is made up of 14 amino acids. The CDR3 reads CASSLRGSGYEQYF. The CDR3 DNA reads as TGTGCCAGCAGCTTAAGGGGCAGCGGATACGAGCAGTACTTC. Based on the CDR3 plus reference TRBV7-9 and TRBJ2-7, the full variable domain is DTGVSQNPRHKITKRGQNVTFRCDPISEHNRLYWYRQTLGQGPEFLTYFQNEAQLEKSRLLSDRFSAERPKGSFSTLEIQRTEQGDSAMYLCASSLRGSGYEQYFGPGTRLTVT.

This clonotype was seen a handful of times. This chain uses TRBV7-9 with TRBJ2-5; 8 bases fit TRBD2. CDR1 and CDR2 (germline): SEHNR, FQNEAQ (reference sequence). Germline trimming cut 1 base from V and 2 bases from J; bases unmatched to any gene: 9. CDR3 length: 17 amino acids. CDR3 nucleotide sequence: TGTGCCAGCAGCTTAGGACAGACTAGCGACACACAAGAGACCCAGTACTTC. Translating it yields CASSLGQTSDTQETQYF.

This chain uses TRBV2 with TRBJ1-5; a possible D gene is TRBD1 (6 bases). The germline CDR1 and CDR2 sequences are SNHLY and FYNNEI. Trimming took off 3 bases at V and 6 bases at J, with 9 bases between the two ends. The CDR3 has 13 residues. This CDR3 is CASSEDSSQPQHF. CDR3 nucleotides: TGTGCCAGCAGTGAGGACAGTAGTCAGCCCCAGCATTTT. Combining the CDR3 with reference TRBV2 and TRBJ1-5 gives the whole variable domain EPEVTQTPSHQVTQMGQEVILRCVPISNHLYFYWYRQILGQKVEFLVSFYNNEISEKSEIFDDQFSVERPDGSNFTLKIRSTKLEDSAMYFCASSEDSSQPQHFGDGTRLSIL.